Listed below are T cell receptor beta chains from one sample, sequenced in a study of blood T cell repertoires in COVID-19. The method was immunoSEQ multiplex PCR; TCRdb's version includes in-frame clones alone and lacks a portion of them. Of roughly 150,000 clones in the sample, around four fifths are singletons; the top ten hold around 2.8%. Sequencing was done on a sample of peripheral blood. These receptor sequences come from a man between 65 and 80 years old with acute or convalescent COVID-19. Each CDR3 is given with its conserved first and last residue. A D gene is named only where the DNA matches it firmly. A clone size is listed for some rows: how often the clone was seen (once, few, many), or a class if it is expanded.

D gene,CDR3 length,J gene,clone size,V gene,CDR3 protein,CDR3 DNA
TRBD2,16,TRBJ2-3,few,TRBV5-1,CASSLEVGGPGDTQYF,TGCGCCAGCAGCTTGGAGGTGGGAGGGCCAGGAGATACGCAGTATTTT
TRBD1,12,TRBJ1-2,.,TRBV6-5,CASSPGTVGYTF,TGTGCCAGCAGTCCTGGGACAGTGGGCTACACCTTC
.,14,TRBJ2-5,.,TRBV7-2,CASSLGAYRETQYF,TGTGCCAGCAGCTTAGGGGCCTACCGGGAGACCCAGTACTTC
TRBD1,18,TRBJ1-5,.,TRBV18,CASSPNPWDRGLDQPQHF,TGTGCCAGCTCCCCAAATCCTTGGGACAGGGGGTTGGATCAGCCCCAGCATTTT
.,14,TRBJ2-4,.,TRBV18,CASADSVAKNIQYF,TGTGCCAGCGCGGACAGCGTAGCCAAAAACATTCAGTACTTC
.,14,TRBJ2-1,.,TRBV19,CASSTPLGNNEQFF,TGTGCCAGTAGTACCCCATTGGGCAACAATGAGCAGTTCTTC
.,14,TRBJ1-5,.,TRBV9,CASSASDSNQPQHF,TGTGCCAGCAGCGCCTCAGATAGCAATCAGCCCCAGCATTTT
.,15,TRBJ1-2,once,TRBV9,CASRGKGGTDYGYTF,TGTGCCAGCAGAGGGAAGGGGGGGACGGACTATGGCTACACCTTC
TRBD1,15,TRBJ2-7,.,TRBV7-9,CASRYGDSGNYEQYF,TGTGCCAGCAGGTACGGGGACAGTGGAAACTACGAGCAGTACTTC
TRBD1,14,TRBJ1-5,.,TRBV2,CASSKGQGIQPQHF,TGTGCCAGCAGTAAGGGACAGGGGATTCAGCCCCAGCATTTT
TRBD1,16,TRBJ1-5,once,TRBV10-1,CASSGTRGLCNQPQHF,TGCGCCAGCAGTGGGACCAGGGGGCTTTGCAATCAGCCCCAGCATTTT
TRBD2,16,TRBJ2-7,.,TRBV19,CASSHGGTSGFYEQYF,TGTGCCAGTAGTCATGGTGGGACTAGCGGTTTCTACGAGCAGTACTTC
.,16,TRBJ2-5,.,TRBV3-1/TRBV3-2,CASSPWTGGGQETQYF,TGTGCCAGCAGCCCATGGACAGGAGGGGGGCAAGAGACCCAGTACTTC
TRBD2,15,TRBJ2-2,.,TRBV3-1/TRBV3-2,CASSPGLEHTGELFF,TGTGCCAGCAGCCCGGGACTAGAGCACACCGGGGAGCTGTTTTTT
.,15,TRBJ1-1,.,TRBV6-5,CASSYSPGVGTEAFF,TGTGCCAGCAGTTACTCCCCAGGGGTGGGCACTGAAGCTTTCTTT
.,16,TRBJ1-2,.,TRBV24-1,CATSDSPGGPHYGYTF,TGTGCCACCAGTGATTCCCCGGGAGGGCCTCACTATGGCTACACCTTC
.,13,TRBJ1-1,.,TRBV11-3,CASSSNRDTEAFF,TGTGCCAGCAGCTCCAACAGGGACACTGAAGCTTTCTTT
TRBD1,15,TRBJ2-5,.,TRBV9,CASSPQGAGQETQYF,TGTGCCAGCAGCCCCCAGGGGGCTGGGCAAGAGACCCAGTACTTC
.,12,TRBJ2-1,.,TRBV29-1,CSGEQGYNEQFF,TGCAGCGGTGAACAGGGTTACAATGAGCAGTTCTTC
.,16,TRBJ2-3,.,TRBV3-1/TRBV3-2,CASSQNIKIRTDTQYF,TGTGCCAGCAGCCAAAACATCAAGATTCGCACAGATACGCAGTATTTT
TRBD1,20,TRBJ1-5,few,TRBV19,CASSITGALPVWGSNQPQHF,TGTGCCAGTAGTATAACAGGGGCCCTACCTGTCTGGGGTAGCAATCAGCCCCAGCATTTT
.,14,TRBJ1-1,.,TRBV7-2,CASSLGGPNTEAFF,TGTGCCAGCAGCTTAGGGGGGCCGAACACTGAAGCTTTCTTT
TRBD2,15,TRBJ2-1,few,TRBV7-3,CASSLGLAGENEQFF,TGTGCCAGCAGCTTGGGACTAGCGGGAGAGAATGAGCAGTTCTTC
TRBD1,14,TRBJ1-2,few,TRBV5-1,CASSNRDRGYGYTF,TGCGCCAGCAGCAATCGGGACAGGGGCTATGGCTACACCTTC
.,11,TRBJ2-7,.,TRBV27,CASSLNGEQYF,TGTGCCAGCAGTTTGAACGGCGAGCAGTACTTC
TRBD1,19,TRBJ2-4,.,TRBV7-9,CASSLIGRGTQGAKNIQYF,TGTGCCAGCAGCTTAATCGGGCGAGGGACACAGGGGGCCAAAAACATTCAGTACTTC
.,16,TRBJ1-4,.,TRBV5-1,CASSVNPGTNNEKLFF,TGCGCCAGCAGCGTGAACCCCGGGACAAATAATGAAAAACTGTTTTTT
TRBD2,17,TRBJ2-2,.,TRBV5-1,CASSLEGRRGATGELFF,TGCGCCAGCAGCTTGGAGGGGCGGCGGGGGGCGACCGGGGAGCTGTTTTTT
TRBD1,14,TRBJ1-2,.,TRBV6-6,CASRRTGTNYGYTF,TGTGCCAGCAGGCGGACAGGGACTAACTATGGCTACACCTTC
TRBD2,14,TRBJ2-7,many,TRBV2,CASRGRGSSYEQYF,TGTGCCAGCAGGGGGCGGGGGAGCTCCTACGAGCAGTACTTC
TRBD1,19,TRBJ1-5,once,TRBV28,CASSLPYDRALHSNQPQHF,TGTGCCAGCAGTTTACCATACGACAGGGCACTTCATAGCAATCAGCCCCAGCATTTT
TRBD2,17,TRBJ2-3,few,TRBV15,CATSRGTSGGASDTQYF,TGTGCCACCAGCAGGGGGACTAGCGGGGGGGCCTCAGATACGCAGTATTTT
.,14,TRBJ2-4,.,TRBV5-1,CASSLAGTKNIQYF,TGCGCCAGCAGCTTGGCTGGGACAAAAAACATTCAGTACTTC
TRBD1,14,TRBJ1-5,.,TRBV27,CASSLRGGEVPQHF,TGTGCCAGCAGTTTAAGAGGGGGCGAGGTGCCCCAGCATTTT
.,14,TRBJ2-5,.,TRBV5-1,CASSPGTFQETQYF,TGCGCCAGCAGCCCCGGGACATTCCAAGAGACCCAGTACTTC
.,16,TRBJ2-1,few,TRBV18,CASSPRSGGRRDEQFF,TGTGCCAGCTCACCAAGATCGGGGGGCCGGAGGGATGAGCAGTTCTTC
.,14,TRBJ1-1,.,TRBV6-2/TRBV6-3,CASSSDSMNTEAFF,TGTGCCAGCAGTTCCGACAGTATGAACACTGAAGCTTTCTTT